These 20 T cell receptor beta chains were sequenced from one sample in a study of tumor-infiltrating lymphocytes in glioblastoma multiforme. Multiple V-beta primers and a C-beta primer amplified TCRB from RNA. TCRdb redid the calling of the multiplex PCR reads with MiXCR, one entry per CDR3 protein. The sample consists of 13,000 or so distinct CDR3 sequences, approximately 70% of them appearing once. The material sequenced was brain tumor tissue. All receptors derive from a male donor with glioblastoma.

Note on this clonotype: At one end, the junction sequence differs from germline, possibly due to a read error. The V call is TRBV11-2, the J call TRBJ2-7; D remains unclear. The germline gives CDR1 SGHAT, CDR2 FQNNGV. CDR3 length: 11 amino acids. The CDR3 DNA is TGTGCCAGCAGCTCGACTTTGCAGCAGTATTTC. This gives the protein CASSSTLQQYF.

As concerns this clonotype: At one end the junction does not follow the germline gene, possibly because of a read error. This chain links TRBV20-1 with TRBJ2-7; D remains unclear. CDR1 is DFQATT and CDR2 is SNEGSKA in the germline V gene (reference sequence). The CDR3 is made up of 14 amino acids. The CDR3 reads CNAEVGKWFYEQYF. CDR3 bases: TGCAATGCTGAGGTGGGGAAGTGGTTTTACGAGCAGTACTTC.

This clonotype was seen only a few times. Being one base from a much bigger clone, this may be a read error. The chain carries TRBV2 and TRBJ2-7; D is uncertain. The germline V and J ends were trimmed by 1 base and 6 bases, with 16 bases remaining between them. The CDR3 sequence is 15 residues long. Germline assignment: CDR1 SNHLY and CDR2 FYNNEI. DNA of the CDR3: TGTGCCAGCAGTGAAGGCCAGATACTATCGGGCGAGCAGTACTTC. It codes for CASSEGQILSGEQYF.

The J gene is TRBJ1-2, the V gene TRBV20-1, with a weak D call TRBD1 (5 bases). The CDR3 spans 13 residues. The germline CDR1 and CDR2 sequences are DFQATT and SNEGSKA (reference sequence). Trimming removed 5 bases from V and 0 bases from J, with 10 bases in between. The CDR3 bases are TGCAGTGCTCACGACAGAGCTAACTATGGCTACACCTTC. This encodes CSAHDRANYGYTF.

As regards this clonotype: It may be a read error: a sequence one base away is much more abundant. J is TRBJ2-7 and V is TRBV7-9, with 16 bases fitting TRBD2. CDR1 and CDR2 from the germline V gene are SEHNR and FQNEAQ (reference sequence). The J segment lost 7 bases and the V segment lost 7 bases, leaving 13 bases of the junction unmatched. This CDR3 has 17 residues. The CDR3 nucleotides are TGTGCCAGCACAGGGACTAGCGGGAGGGCCCCCTCGGCAGAGCAGTACTTC. Protein product: CASTGTSGRAPSAEQYF.

This clonotype showed up just a few times. The junction and the germline gene differ at one end; a read error may be behind it. The chain links TRBV4-1 to TRBJ1-1; D uncertain. Germline assignment: CDR1 MGHRA and CDR2 YSYEKL. There are 13 residues in the CDR3. CDR3 nucleotides: TGCTCCAGCAGCCAAGAGATTTCTACTGAGGCTTTCTTT. Protein: CSSSQEISTEAFF.

Comments on this clonotype: A much larger clone differs from this one at a single base, so this may be a read error. This chain joins TRBV11-1 and TRBJ2-5; 9 bases line up with TRBD1. The CDR3 is 14 amino acids. Germline assignment: CDR1 SGHAT and CDR2 FQDESV (reference sequence). This CDR3 is CASSSGQGKESQYF. The CDR3 DNA sequence: TGTGCCAGCAGCTCAGGACAGGGGAAAGAGAGCCAGTACTTC.

As for this clonotype: One end of the junction does not line up with germline, which may come from a read error. CDR3 sequence reads: CASSVRAGEADAQYF. The DNA of the CDR3 is TGTGCCAGCAGTGTTAGAGCGGGAGAAGCAGATGCGCAGTATTTT. V is TRBV2 and J is TRBJ2-3, with 8 bases matching TRBD2. CDR1 SNHLY and CDR2 FYNNEI come from the germline V gene. This CDR3 spans 15 amino acids.

This chain joins TRBV12-3 or TRBV12-4 and TRBJ2-7; tentatively, D is TRBD2 (6 bases). The V gene lost 5 bases and the J gene lost 7 bases, with 15 bases spanning the gap. The CDR3 extends over 13 amino acids. CDR3 DNA: TGTGCCAGCAGTCCCGGGGGTTCTTATGAGCAGTACTTC. It yields the protein CASSPGGSYEQYF.

The genes are TRBV29-1 and TRBJ2-1, with a possible D match to TRBD2 (6 bases). The CDR3 contains 15 residues. Per germline, CDR1 SQVTM and CDR2 ANQGSEA. DNA for the CDR3: TGCAGTTCCCTGAGACTAGAGGACTCCTACAATGAGCAGTTCTTC. Protein sequence: CSSLRLEDSYNEQFF.

This chain connects TRBV4-3 to TRBJ2-7; 7 bases line up with TRBD1. The J segment lost 5 bases and the V segment lost 4 bases, leaving 8 bases of the junction unmatched. This CDR3 spans 14 amino acids. The germline V gene encodes CDR1 LGHNA and CDR2 YSLEER. CDR3 residues: CASSPGQMIDEQYF. Here the CDR3 DNA reads TGCGCCAGCAGCCCGGGACAGATGATCGACGAGCAGTACTTC.

The CDR3 region has the DNA TGTGCCATCAGCCGAACTAGCGGGGGGGCGGACAATGAGCAGTTCTTC. This encodes CAISRTSGGADNEQFF. V and J are TRBV10-3 and TRBJ2-1; 13 positions match TRBD2. With 6 bases clipped from V and 5 bases from J, the junction kept 7 bases outside the gene matches. CDR1 is ENHRY, CDR2 SYGVKD, per germline. The CDR3 length is 16 residues.

CDR3 nucleotide sequence: TGTGCCAGCAGTGAACCGGGACAGGGTAATGAAAAACTGTTTTTT. Its protein product is CASSEPGQGNEKLFF. This sequence joins TRBV6-2 or TRBV6-3 and TRBJ1-4; TRBD1 agrees at 9 bases. The V gene end was trimmed by 5 bases and the J gene end by 4 bases; junction bases not matched to a gene: 5. This CDR3 is built from 15 residues. CDR1 is MNHEY and CDR2 is SVGEGT in the germline V gene.

This clonotype showed up just a few times. No conserved phenylalanine or tryptophan is present at the end of the CDR3, so a read error is the likely explanation. The rearrangement links TRBV29-1 to TRBJ2-7, with D perhaps matching TRBD2 (6 bases). V lost 4 bases, J lost 3 bases, and 19 bases lay in between. The CDR3 runs 15 residues. Germline loops: CDR1 SQVTM, CDR2 ANQGSEA. Written as DNA, the CDR3 is TGCAGCGTTGTTGCCCCCAAGGGGACTTACTACGAGCAGTACCTC. Protein: CSVVAPKGTYYEQYL.

For the CDR3, the DNA is TGCAGCGTAGCTAGCGGTGGCTCCTACGAGCAGTACTTC. Protein product: CSVASGGSYEQYF. V gene TRBV29-1 combines with J gene TRBJ2-7; 7 bases are shared with TRBD2. The germline gives CDR1 SQVTM, CDR2 ANQGSEA. This CDR3 region has 13 residues. The trim removed 6 bases at V and 0 bases at J, leaving 5 bases unmatched.

This clonotype is medium-sized in the sample. V is TRBV5-4 and J is TRBJ1-1; 10 bases fit TRBD1. This CDR3 region has 13 residues. The germline gives CDR1 SGHNT, CDR2 YYREEE (reference sequence). V trimming: 4 bases; J trimming: 6 bases; junction bases outside the gene matches: 3. The CDR3 region is CASSPGQGSEAFF. CDR3 coding DNA: TGTGCCAGCAGCCCGGGACAGGGGTCTGAAGCTTTCTTT.

The chain employs TRBV29-1 and TRBJ2-1, with TRBD2 matching over 11 bases. The CDR3 spans 15 residues. J lost 0 bases, V lost 5 bases, and 3 bases had no gene match. CDR1 SQVTM and CDR2 ANQGSEA come from the germline V gene. CDR3 DNA sequence: TGCAGCGTTTCTACTAGCGGGGGCTCCTACAATGAGCAGTTCTTC. It codes for CSVSTSGGSYNEQFF.

The chain carries TRBV6-2 or TRBV6-3 and TRBJ2-3, with D perhaps matching TRBD2 (6 bases). Germline assignment: CDR1 MNHEY and CDR2 SVGEGT. The length of the CDR3 is 14 residues. The V end lost 6 bases, the J end lost 5 bases, and 15 bases lay between the germline ends. The CDR3 region is CASSLLGGIDTQYF. The DNA of the CDR3 is TGTGCCAGCAGCCTTTTGGGGGGAATAGATACGCAGTATTTT.

The rearrangement links TRBV24-1 to TRBJ2-7; TRBD1 might be the D (5 bases). The J call may not be correct, given that the DNA end is closer to TRBJ2-1. CDR1 and CDR2 (germline): KGHDR, SFDVKD. CDR3 length: 15 residues. CDR3 DNA sequence: TGTGCCACCAGTGATTCAGGGATTTGGTGCTCTGAGCAGTTCTTC. This translates into CATSDSGIWCSEQFF.

The chain employs TRBV5-5 and TRBJ2-3; tentative D call: TRBD1 (6 bases). Trimming left V 0 bases short and J 3 bases short, with 8 bases between. The germline CDR1 and CDR2 sequences are SGHKS and YYEKEE (reference sequence). This CDR3 is 14 amino acids long. The CDR3 protein is CASSLDRATDTQYF. Written as DNA, the CDR3 is TGTGCCAGCAGCTTGGACAGGGCAACAGATACGCAGTATTTT. The variable domain in full, completed from reference TRBV5-5 and TRBJ2-3, reads DAGVTQSPTHLIKTRGQQVTLRCSPISGHKSVSWYQQVLGQGPQFIFQYYEKEERGRGNFPDRFSARQFPNYSSELNVNALLLGDSALYLCASSLDRATDTQYFGPGTRLTVL.